One and the same sample provided the 4 T cell receptor beta chains below, sequenced in a study of human T cells and chemical hapten exposure. TCRdb re-called the RACE reads through MiXCR, storing one row per CDR3 protein. The data show around 360,000 distinct CDR3 sequences, with about 6% seen just once and 5% to 6% held by the top ten. As for time point: patch test 2, 6 weeks after DPC sensitization. Treatment here: therapeutic diphenylcyclopropenone sensitization with weekly scalp DPC. Source: whole blood, taken in connection with sensitization to the hapten diphenylcyclopropenone (DPC). These receptors came from a woman between 18 and 29 years old with alopecia areata. Some clones in this sample may be carry-over from other donors' samples.

The chain carries TRBV5-1 and TRBJ2-3, with D perhaps TRBD2 (6 bases). Trimming left V 0 bases short and J 1 base short, with 12 bases between. This CDR3 has 16 amino acids. Looked up from germline, CDR1 is SGHRS and CDR2 is YFSETQ. The chain's CDR3 is CASSLALEGRTDTQYF. CDR3 DNA sequence: TGCGCCAGCAGCTTGGCCCTGGAGGGTCGCACAGATACGCAGTATTTT. Full variable domain (missing parts from reference TRBV5-1 and TRBJ2-3): KAGVTQTPRYLIKTRGQQVTLSCSPISGHRSVSWYQQTPGQGLQFLFEYFSETQRNKGNFPGRFSGRQFSNSRSEMNVSTLELGDSALYLCASSLALEGRTDTQYFGPGTRLTVL.

With regard to this clonotype: Its ends do not fully match the called genes, so a read error is possible. The chain has TRBV4-3 and TRBJ2-7; 8 bases are shared with TRBD2. Germline lookup yields CDR1 LGHNA and CDR2 YSLEER. This CDR3 has 16 amino acids. Written as DNA, the CDR3 is TGCGCCAGCAGCCAAGATCTAGGCGGGGGGTCCTCCGAGCAGTACTTC. This encodes CASSQDLGGGSSEQYF.

This clonotype was counted many times. V gene TRBV6-5 combines with J gene TRBJ1-5; the D is unclear. The CDR3 has 14 residues. Germline CDR1 MNHEY, CDR2 SVGAGI. The germline V and J ends were trimmed by 5 bases and 3 bases, with 11 bases remaining between them. The CDR3 here is CASSPSDVNQPQHF. The CDR3 DNA is TGTGCCAGCAGTCCCTCGGACGTCAATCAGCCCCAGCATTTT.

This clonotype was seen many times. This sequence joins TRBV7-3 and TRBJ2-5; 7 bases agree with TRBD1. The CDR3 totals 13 residues. Unmatched junction bases numbered 4, after V lost 4 bases and J lost 5 bases. From germline, CDR1 is SGHTA and CDR2 FQGTGA. CDR3 sequence (DNA): TGTGCCAGCAGCTCCAGAGGGGGCGAGACCCAGTACTTC. Protein: CASSSRGGETQYF.